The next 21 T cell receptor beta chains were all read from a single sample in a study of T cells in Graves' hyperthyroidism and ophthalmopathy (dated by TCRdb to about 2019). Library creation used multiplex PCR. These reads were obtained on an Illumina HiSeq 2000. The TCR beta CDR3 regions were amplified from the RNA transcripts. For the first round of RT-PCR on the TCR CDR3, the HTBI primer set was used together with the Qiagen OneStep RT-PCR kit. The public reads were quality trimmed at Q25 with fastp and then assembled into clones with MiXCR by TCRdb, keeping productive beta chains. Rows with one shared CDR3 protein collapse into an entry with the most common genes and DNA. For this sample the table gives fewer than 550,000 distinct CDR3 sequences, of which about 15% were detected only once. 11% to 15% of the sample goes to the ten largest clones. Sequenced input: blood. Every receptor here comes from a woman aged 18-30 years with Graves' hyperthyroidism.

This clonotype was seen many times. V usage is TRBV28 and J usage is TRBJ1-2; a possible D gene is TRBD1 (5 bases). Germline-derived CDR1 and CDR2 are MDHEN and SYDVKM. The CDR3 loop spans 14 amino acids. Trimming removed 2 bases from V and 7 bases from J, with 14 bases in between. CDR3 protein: CASSLKGFGLGYTF. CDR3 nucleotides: TGTGCCAGCAGTTTAAAGGGGTTTGGTCTTGGCTACACCTTC.

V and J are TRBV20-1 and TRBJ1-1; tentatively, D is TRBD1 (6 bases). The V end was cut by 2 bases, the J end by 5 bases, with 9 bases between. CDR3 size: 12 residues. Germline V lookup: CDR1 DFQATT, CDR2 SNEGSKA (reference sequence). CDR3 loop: CSARPGATEAFF. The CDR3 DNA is TGCAGTGCTAGACCGGGGGCTACTGAAGCTTTCTTT.

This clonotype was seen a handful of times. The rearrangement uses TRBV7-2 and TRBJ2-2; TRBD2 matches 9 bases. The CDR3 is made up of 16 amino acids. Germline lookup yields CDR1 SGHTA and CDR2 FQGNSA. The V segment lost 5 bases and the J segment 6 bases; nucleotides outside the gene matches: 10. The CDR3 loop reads CASSPPGVAGAGELFF. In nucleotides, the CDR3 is TGTGCCAGCAGCCCACCTGGGGTAGCGGGAGCCGGGGAGCTGTTTTTT. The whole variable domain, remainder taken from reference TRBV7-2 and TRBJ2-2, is GAGVSQSPSNKVTEKGKDVELRCDPISGHTALYWYRQSLGQGLEFLIYFQGNSAPDKSGLPSDRFSAERTGGSVSTLTIQRTQQEDSAVYLCASSPPGVAGAGELFFGEGSRLTVL.

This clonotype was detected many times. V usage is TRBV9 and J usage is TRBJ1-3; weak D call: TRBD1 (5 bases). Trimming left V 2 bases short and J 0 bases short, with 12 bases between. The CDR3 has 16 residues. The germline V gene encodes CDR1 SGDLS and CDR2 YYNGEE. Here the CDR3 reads CASSVGASSSGNTIYF. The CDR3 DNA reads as TGTGCCAGCAGCGTCGGGGCGTCCTCCTCTGGAAACACCATATATTTT.

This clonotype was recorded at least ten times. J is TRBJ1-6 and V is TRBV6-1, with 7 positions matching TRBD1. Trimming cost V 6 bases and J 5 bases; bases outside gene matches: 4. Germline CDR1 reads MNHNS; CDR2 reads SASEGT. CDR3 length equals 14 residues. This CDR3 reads CASRGQTNNSPLHF. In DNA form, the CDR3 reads TGTGCCAGCAGGGGACAGACTAATAATTCACCCCTCCACTTT.

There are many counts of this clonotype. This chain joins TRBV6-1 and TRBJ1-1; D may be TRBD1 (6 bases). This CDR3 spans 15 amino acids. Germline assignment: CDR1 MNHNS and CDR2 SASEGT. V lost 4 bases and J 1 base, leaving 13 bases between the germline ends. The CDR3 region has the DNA TGTGCCAGCAGTGCTGTCGTGGGACAGAACACTGAAGCTTTCTTT. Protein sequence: CASSAVVGQNTEAFF.

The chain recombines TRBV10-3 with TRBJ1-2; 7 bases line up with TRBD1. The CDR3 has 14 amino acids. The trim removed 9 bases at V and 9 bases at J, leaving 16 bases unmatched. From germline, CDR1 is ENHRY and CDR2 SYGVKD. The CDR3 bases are TGTGCCATGAAAGCGGACAGGACCCAAAGTAGCTACACCTTC. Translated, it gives CAMKADRTQSSYTF.

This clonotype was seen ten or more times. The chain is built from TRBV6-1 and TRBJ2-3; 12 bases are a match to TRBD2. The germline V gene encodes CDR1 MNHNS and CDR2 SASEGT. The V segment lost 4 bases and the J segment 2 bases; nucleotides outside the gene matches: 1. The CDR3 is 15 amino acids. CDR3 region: CASSGLAGVTDTQYF. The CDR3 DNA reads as TGTGCCAGCAGTGGACTAGCGGGGGTCACAGATACGCAGTATTTT.

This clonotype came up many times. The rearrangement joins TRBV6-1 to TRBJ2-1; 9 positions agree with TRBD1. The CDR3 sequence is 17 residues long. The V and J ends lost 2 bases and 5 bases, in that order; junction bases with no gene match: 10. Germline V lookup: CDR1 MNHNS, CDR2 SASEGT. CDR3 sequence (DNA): TGTGCCAGCAGTGAAATGCGGGGGACAGGGTTACACAATGAGCAGTTCTTC. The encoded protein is CASSEMRGTGLHNEQFF.

The CDR3 DNA reads as TGTGCCAGCAGTTCCCCCTCCCCGGGGGGGCAAGGGAGCCCCCTCCACTTT. It encodes CASSSPSPGGQGSPLHF. This chain uses TRBV27 with TRBJ1-6; tentative D call: TRBD1 (6 bases). The CDR3 runs 17 residues. The V gene's germline CDR1 is MNHEY and CDR2 SMNVEV (reference sequence). V was trimmed by 4 bases and J by 13 bases, leaving 26 bases between them.

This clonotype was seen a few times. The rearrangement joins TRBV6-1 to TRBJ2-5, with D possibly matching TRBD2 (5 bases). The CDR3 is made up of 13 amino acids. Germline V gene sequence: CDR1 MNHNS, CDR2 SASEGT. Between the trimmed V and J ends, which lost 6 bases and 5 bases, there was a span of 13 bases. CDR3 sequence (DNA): TGTGCCAGCAGACCGACTCCGGGGGAGACCCAGTACTTC. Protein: CASRPTPGETQYF.

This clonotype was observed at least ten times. Here the CDR3 reads CASSRAQNTEAFF. In nucleotides, the CDR3 is TGTGCCAGCAGTAGGGCTCAGAACACTGAAGCTTTCTTT. The J gene is TRBJ1-1, the V gene TRBV6-1; D gene unclear. V was trimmed by 5 bases and J by 1 base, leaving 8 bases between them. The CDR3 sequence is 13 residues long. Per germline, CDR1 MNHNS and CDR2 SASEGT.

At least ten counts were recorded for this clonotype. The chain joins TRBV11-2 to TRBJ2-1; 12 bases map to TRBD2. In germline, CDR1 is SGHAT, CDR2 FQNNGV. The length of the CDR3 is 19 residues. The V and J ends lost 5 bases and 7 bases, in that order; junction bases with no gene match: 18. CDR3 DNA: TGTGCCAGCAGCCCCCACGAGGGGCTAGCGGGAGGGCCGGGTAATGAGCAGTTCTTC. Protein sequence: CASSPHEGLAGGPGNEQFF. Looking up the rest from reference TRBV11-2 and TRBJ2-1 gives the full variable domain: EAGVAQSPRYKIIEKRQSVAFWCNPISGHATLYWYQQILGQGPKLLIQFQNNGVVDDSQLPKDRFSAERLKGVDSTLKIQPAKLEDSAVYLCASSPHEGLAGGPGNEQFFGPGTRLTVL.

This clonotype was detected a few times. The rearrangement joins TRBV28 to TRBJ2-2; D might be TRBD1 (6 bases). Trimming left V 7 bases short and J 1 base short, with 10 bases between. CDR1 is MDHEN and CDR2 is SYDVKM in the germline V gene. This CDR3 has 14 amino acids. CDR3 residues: CASKMTGNTGELFF. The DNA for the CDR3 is TGTGCCAGCAAAATGACAGGGAACACCGGGGAGCTGTTTTTT.

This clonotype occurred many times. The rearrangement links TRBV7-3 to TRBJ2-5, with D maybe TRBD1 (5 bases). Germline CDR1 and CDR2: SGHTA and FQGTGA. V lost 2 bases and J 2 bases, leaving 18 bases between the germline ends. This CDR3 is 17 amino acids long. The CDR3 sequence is CASSLSRRVGSQETQYF. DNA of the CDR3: TGTGCCAGCAGCTTATCCCGCAGGGTGGGATCACAAGAGACCCAGTACTTC. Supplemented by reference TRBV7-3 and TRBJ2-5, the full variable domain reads GAGVSQTPSNKVTEKGKYVELRCDPISGHTALYWYRQSLGQGPEFLIYFQGTGAADDSGLPNDRFFAVRPEGSVSTLKIQRTERGDSAVYLCASSLSRRVGSQETQYFGPGTRLLVL.

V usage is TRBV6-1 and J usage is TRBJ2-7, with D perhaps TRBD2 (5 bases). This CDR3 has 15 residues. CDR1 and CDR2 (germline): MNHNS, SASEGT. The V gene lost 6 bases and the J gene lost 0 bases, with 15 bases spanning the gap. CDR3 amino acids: CASSKGRVISYEQYF. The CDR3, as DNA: TGTGCCAGCAGCAAAGGGAGAGTCATCTCCTACGAGCAGTACTTC.

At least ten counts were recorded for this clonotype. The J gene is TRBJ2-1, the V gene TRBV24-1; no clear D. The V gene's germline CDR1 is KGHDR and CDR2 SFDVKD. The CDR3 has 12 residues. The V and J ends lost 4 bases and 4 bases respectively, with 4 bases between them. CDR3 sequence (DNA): TGTGCCACCAGTGAAGAATACAATGAGCAGTTCTTC. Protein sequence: CATSEEYNEQFF.

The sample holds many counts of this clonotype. The CDR3 region has the DNA TGTGCCAGCAGCTTCTCCTCCGGGACAGGAGGTAATCAGCCCCAGCATTTT. As protein: CASSFSSGTGGNQPQHF. The chain carries TRBV7-9 and TRBJ1-5; 8 nucleotides align to TRBD1. Looked up from germline, CDR1 is SEHNR and CDR2 is FQNEAQ (reference sequence). The ends lost 3 bases at V and 4 bases at J; junction bases unmatched: 11. The CDR3 totals 17 residues. Drawing the rest from reference TRBV7-9 and TRBJ1-5, the complete variable domain is DTGVSQNPRHKITKRGQNVTFRCDPISEHNRLYWYRQTLGQGPEFLTYFQNEAQLEKSRLLSDRFSAERPKGSFSTLEIQRTEQGDSAMYLCASSFSSGTGGNQPQHFGDGTRLSIL.

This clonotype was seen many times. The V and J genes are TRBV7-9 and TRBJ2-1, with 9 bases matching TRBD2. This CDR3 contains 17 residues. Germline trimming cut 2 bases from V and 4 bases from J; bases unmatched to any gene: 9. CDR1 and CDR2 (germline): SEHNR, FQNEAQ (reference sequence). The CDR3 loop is CASSLFGSGGKYNEQFF. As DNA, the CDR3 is TGTGCCAGCAGCTTATTTGGTAGCGGGGGAAAATACAATGAGCAGTTCTTC.

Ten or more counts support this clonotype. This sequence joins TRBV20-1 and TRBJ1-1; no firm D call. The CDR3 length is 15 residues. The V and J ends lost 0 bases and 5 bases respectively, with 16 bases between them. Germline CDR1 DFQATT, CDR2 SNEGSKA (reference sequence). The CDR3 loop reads CSARDVPASRTEAFF. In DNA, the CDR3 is TGCAGTGCTAGAGACGTACCGGCCTCAAGGACTGAAGCTTTCTTT.

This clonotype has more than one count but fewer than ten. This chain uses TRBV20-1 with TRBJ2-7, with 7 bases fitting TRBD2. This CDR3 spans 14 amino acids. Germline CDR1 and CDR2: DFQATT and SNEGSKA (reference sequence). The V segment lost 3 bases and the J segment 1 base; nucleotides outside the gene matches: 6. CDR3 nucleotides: TGCAGTGCTAGCGATACGGGGGGTTCCTACGAGCAGTACTTC. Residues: CSASDTGGSYEQYF.